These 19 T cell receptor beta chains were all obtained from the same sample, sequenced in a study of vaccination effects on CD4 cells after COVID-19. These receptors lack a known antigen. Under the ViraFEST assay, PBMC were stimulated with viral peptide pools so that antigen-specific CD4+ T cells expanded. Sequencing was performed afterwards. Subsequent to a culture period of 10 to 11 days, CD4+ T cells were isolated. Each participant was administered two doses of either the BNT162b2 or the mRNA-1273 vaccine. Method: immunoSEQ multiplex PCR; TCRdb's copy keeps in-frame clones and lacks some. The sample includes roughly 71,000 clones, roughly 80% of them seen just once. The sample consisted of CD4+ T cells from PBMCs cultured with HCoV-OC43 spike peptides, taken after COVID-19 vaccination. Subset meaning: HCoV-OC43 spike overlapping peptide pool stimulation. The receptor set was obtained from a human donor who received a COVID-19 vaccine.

CDR3 region: CASSFNRETEAFF. The CDR3 DNA is TGTGCCAGCAGCTTTAACAGGGAAACTGAAGCTTTCTTT. The V and J genes are TRBV7-3 and TRBJ1-1, with D possibly being TRBD1 (6 bases). Trimming shortened V by 3 bases and J by 5 bases, and 10 bases separated the two germline ends. In germline, CDR1 is SGHTA, CDR2 FQGTGA. This CDR3 has 13 amino acids. The entire variable domain, with the rest obtained from reference TRBV7-3 and TRBJ1-1, is as follows: GAGVSQTPSNKVTEKGKYVELRCDPISGHTALYWYRQSLGQGPEFLIYFQGTGAADDSGLPNDRFFAVRPEGSVSTLKIQRTERGDSAVYLCASSFNRETEAFFGQGTRLTVV.

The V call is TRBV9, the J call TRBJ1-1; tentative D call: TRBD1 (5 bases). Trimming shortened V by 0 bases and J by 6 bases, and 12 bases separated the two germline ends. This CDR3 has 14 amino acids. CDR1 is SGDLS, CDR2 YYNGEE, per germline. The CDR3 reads CASSVGGGTAEAFF. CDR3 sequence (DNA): TGTGCCAGCAGCGTAGGGGGGGGAACCGCTGAAGCTTTCTTT.

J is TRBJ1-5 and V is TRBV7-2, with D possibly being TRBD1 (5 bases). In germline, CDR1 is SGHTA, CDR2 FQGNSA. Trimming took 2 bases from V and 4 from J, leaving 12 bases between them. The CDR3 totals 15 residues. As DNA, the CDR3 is TGTGCCAGCAGCTTATATAGGGGTCGAAATCAGCCCCAGCATTTT. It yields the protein CASSLYRGRNQPQHF.

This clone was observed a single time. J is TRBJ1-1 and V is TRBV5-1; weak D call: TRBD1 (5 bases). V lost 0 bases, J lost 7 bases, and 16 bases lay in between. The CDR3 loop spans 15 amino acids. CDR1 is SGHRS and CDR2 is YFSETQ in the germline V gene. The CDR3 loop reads CASSLVLGDVDEAFF. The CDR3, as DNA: TGCGCCAGCAGCTTGGTTTTGGGGGATGTTGATGAAGCTTTCTTT.

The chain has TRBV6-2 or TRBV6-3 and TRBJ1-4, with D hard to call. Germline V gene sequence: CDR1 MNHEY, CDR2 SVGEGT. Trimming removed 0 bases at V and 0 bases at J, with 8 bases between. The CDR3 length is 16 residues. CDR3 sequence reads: CASSYSSIATNEKLFF. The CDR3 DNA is TGTGCCAGCAGTTACTCCAGCATTGCAACTAATGAAAAACTGTTTTTT.

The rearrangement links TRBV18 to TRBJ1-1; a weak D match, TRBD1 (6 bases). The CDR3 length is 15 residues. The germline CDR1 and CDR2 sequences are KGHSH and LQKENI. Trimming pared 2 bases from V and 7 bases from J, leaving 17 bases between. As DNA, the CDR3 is TGTGCCAGCTCACCATCCCAATCCCGACAGGATGAAGCTTTCTTT. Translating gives CASSPSQSRQDEAFF.

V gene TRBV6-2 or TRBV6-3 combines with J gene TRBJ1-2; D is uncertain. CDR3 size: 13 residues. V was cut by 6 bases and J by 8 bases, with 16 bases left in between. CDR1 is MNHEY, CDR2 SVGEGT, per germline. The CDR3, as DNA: TGTGCCAGCAGCCGGACCGAGGGAGAGGGCTACACCTTC. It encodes CASSRTEGEGYTF.

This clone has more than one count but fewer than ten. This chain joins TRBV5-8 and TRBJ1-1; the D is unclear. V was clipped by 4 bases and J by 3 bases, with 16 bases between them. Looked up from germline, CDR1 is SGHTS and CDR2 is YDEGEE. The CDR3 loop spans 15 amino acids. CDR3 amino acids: CASSRGRGRDTEAFF. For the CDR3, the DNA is TGTGCCAGCAGCCGTGGACGCGGGCGAGACACTGAAGCTTTCTTT.

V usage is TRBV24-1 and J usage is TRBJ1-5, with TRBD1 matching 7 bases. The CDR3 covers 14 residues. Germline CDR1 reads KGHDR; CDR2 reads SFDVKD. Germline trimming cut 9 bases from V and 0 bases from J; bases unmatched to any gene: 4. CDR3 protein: CATQGQFSNQPQHF. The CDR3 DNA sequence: TGTGCCACCCAGGGACAGTTTAGCAATCAGCCCCAGCATTTT.

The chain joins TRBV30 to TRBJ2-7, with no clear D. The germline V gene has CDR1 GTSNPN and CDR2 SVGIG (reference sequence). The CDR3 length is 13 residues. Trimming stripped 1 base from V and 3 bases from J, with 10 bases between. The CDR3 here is CAWSDGRNYEQYV. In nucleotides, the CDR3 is TGTGCCTGGAGTGACGGACGGAACTACGAGCAGTACGTC.

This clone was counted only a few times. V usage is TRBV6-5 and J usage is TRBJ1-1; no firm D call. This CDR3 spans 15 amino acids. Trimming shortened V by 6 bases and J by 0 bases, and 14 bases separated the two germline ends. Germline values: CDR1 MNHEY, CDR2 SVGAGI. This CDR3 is CASSHLGQVNTEAFF. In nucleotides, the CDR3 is TGTGCCAGCAGCCACCTCGGGCAGGTGAACACTGAAGCTTTCTTT.

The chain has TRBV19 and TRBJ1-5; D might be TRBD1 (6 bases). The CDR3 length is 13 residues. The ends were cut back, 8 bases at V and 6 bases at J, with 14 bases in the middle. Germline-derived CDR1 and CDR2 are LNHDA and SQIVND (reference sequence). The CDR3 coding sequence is TGTGCCAGTGAGAACAGGGTGGGTCAGCCCCAGCATTTT. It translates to CASENRVGQPQHF.

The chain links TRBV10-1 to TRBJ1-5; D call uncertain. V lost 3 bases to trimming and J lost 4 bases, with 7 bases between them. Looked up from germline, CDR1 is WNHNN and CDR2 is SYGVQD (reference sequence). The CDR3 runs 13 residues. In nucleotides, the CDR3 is TGCGCCAGCAGTGACAACCTGAATCAGCCCCAGCATTTT. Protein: CASSDNLNQPQHF.

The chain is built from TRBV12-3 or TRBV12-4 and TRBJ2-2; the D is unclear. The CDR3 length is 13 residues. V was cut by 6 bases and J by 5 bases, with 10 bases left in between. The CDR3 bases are TGTGCCAGCAGCCTGGTCGGGACCGGGGAGCTGTTTTTT. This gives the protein CASSLVGTGELFF.

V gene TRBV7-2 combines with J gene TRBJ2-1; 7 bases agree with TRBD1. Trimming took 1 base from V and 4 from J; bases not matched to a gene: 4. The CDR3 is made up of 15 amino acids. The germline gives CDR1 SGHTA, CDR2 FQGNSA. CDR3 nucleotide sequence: TGTGCCAGCAGCTTAGGAGGGGGCAGATACAATGAGCAGTTCTTC. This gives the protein CASSLGGGRYNEQFF.

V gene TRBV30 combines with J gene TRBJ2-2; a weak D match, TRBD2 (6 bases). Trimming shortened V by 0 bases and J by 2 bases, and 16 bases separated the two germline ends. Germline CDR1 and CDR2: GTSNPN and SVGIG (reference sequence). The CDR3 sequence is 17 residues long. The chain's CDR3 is CAWSVPMVAANTGELFF. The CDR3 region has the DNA TGTGCCTGGAGTGTTCCGATGGTAGCGGCAAACACCGGGGAGCTGTTTTTT.

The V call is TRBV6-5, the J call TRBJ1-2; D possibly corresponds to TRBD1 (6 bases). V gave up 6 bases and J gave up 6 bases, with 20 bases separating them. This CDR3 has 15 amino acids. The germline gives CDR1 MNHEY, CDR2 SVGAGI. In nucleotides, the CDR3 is TGTGCCAGCAGCCCCAACCTTGGGACATATCATGGCTACACCTTC. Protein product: CASSPNLGTYHGYTF.

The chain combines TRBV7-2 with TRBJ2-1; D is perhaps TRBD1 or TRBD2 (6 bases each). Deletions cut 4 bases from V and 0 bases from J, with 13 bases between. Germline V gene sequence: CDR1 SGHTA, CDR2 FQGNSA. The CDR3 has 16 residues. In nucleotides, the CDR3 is TGTGCCAGCAGCTCCCAAGGGGGGCCCTCCTACAATGAGCAGTTCTTC. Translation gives CASSSQGGPSYNEQFF.

CDR3 sequence reads: CASSLGQQETQYF. Written as DNA, the CDR3 is TGTGCCAGCAGTTTGGGACAGCAAGAGACCCAGTACTTC. The chain joins TRBV2 to TRBJ2-5; 7 bases align to TRBD1. Germline CDR1 is SNHLY and CDR2 is FYNNEI. This CDR3 comprises 13 residues. V shed 5 bases, J shed 2 bases, and the junction held 2 bases outside the gene matches. Supplemented by reference TRBV2 and TRBJ2-5, the full variable domain reads EPEVTQTPSHQVTQMGQEVILRCVPISNHLYFYWYRQILGQKVEFLVSFYNNEISEKSEIFDDQFSVERPDGSNFTLKIRSTKLEDSAMYFCASSLGQQETQYFGPGTRLLVL.